The 21 T cell receptor beta chains below come from one sample, sequenced in a study of blood T cell repertoires in COVID-19. Method: immunoSEQ multiplex PCR; TCRdb's copy keeps in-frame clones and lacks some. The sample lists roughly 500,000 clones; more than 75% were seen once. Specimen: PBMCs or T cells enriched from blood (not recorded which). These receptors were taken from a woman aged 40 to 55 who had recovered from COVID-19.

The chain links TRBV27 to TRBJ1-1; D may be TRBD1 (5 bases). V was trimmed by 6 bases and J by 4 bases, leaving 24 bases between them. Germline CDR1 reads MNHEY; CDR2 reads SMNVEV (reference sequence). The CDR3 totals 17 residues. The CDR3 nucleotides are TGTGCCAGCAGCCCCGACCCTAGAAGACAGTTGGGCACTGAAGCTTTCTTT. It translates to CASSPDPRRQLGTEAFF.

This sequence joins TRBV29-1 and TRBJ1-1, with D maybe TRBD1 (6 bases). Per the germline V gene, CDR1 is SQVTM and CDR2 is ANQGSEA. V was shortened by 7 bases and J by 4 bases, with 10 bases between the two germline ends. CDR3 length equals 11 residues. CDR3 in DNA: TGCAGCGGGACCAGGGGCACTGAAGCTTTCTTT. This sequence encodes CSGTRGTEAFF.

The rearrangement uses TRBV19 and TRBJ2-1; 9 bases match TRBD2. The CDR3 sequence is 16 residues long. Germline V gives CDR1 LNHDA, CDR2 SQIVND (reference sequence). Trimming removed 5 bases from V and 0 bases from J; junction bases left unmatched: 5. The CDR3 region is CASSYVAGVSYNEQFF. DNA for the CDR3: TGTGCCAGTAGTTACGTAGCGGGAGTCTCCTACAATGAGCAGTTCTTC.

This chain uses TRBV19 with TRBJ1-2; TRBD1 matches at 10 bases. Trimming took 3 bases from V and 1 from J; bases not matched to a gene: 2. The CDR3 loop spans 15 amino acids. Looked up from germline, CDR1 is LNHDA and CDR2 is SQIVND (reference sequence). CDR3 nucleotide sequence: TGTGCCAGTAGTATCGACAGGGGGCTTAACTATGGCTACACCTTC. It codes for CASSIDRGLNYGYTF.

V and J are TRBV29-1 and TRBJ1-2; weak D call: TRBD1 (6 bases). With 0 bases removed from V and 4 bases from J, the gap between germline ends came to 12 bases. Germline V gene lookup returns CDR1 SQVTM and CDR2 ANQGSEA. The CDR3 loop spans 14 amino acids. The CDR3 sequence: CSVEEGTGSYGYTF. CDR3 coding DNA: TGCAGCGTTGAAGAAGGAACAGGGAGCTATGGCTACACCTTC. Using reference TRBV29-1 and TRBJ1-2 for the parts outside the CDR3, the full variable domain is SAVISQKPSRDICQRGTSLTIQCQVDSQVTMMFWYRQQPGQSLTLIATANQGSEATYESGFVIDKFPISRPNLTFSTLTVSNMSPEDSSIYLCSVEEGTGSYGYTFGSGTRLTVV.

This rearrangement joins TRBV7-2 to TRBJ2-1, with 7 bases aligning to TRBD2. The V segment lost 6 bases and the J segment 9 bases; nucleotides outside the gene matches: 8. This CDR3 contains 13 residues. Germline assignment: CDR1 SGHTA and CDR2 FQGNSA. This CDR3 reads CASRSGNEAEQFF. The CDR3 bases are TGTGCCAGCAGGAGCGGGAATGAGGCTGAGCAGTTCTTC.

This chain joins TRBV11-1 and TRBJ2-7, with 7 bases lining up with TRBD2. CDR3 length: 14 residues. The germline gives CDR1 SGHAT, CDR2 FQDESV (reference sequence). The V and J ends lost 3 bases and 2 bases, in that order; junction bases with no gene match: 4. CDR3 sequence: CASSFLGTTYEQYF. Written as DNA, the CDR3 is TGTGCCAGCAGCTTTTTAGGGACTACCTACGAGCAGTACTTC.

The genes are TRBV4-3 and TRBJ2-3; perhaps TRBD1 as D (6 bases). With 1 base removed from V and 1 base from J, the gap between germline ends came to 9 bases. The length of the CDR3 is 15 residues. The germline gives CDR1 LGHNA, CDR2 YSLEER. In DNA, the CDR3 is TGCGCCAGCAGCCAAGGCGCAGGGGGCACAGATACGCAGTATTTT. Translated, it gives CASSQGAGGTDTQYF.

This chain connects TRBV6-5 to TRBJ2-3, with 8 bases lining up with TRBD2. After removal of 2 bases from V and 4 bases from J, the junction contained 2 bases not matched to a gene. Germline V gene data show CDR1 as MNHEY and CDR2 as SVGAGI. This CDR3 region has 14 residues. This chain's CDR3 is CASSYGLAADTQYF. The CDR3 region has the DNA TGTGCCAGCAGTTACGGACTAGCAGCAGATACGCAGTATTTT.

The genes are TRBV4-2 and TRBJ2-2; 10 bases line up with TRBD1. The germline V gene has CDR1 LGHNA and CDR2 YNFKEQ. The junction had 3 bases not matched to a gene; V was cut back by 1 base and J by 4 bases. The CDR3 covers 16 residues. CDR3 DNA: TGTGCCAGCAGCCAAGGGACAGGGGGGTTCACCGGGGAGCTGTTTTTT. It is translated as CASSQGTGGFTGELFF.

V is TRBV3-1 (or the pseudogene TRBV3-2) and J is TRBJ1-2, with 10 bases matching TRBD1. The CDR3 runs 14 residues. From germline, CDR1 is LGHDT and CDR2 YNNKEL (reference sequence). The J segment lost 7 bases and the V segment lost 6 bases, leaving 8 bases of the junction unmatched. The CDR3 protein is CASRPGTGVGGYTF. Written as DNA, the CDR3 is TGTGCCAGCAGACCCGGGACAGGGGTGGGTGGCTACACCTTC.

This clone has more than one count but fewer than ten. The chain has TRBV7-6 and TRBJ2-7; 8 bases line up with TRBD2. Losses at the gene ends were 5 bases for V and 6 bases for J; bases not matched to a gene: 9. The length of the CDR3 is 14 residues. Germline V gene data show CDR1 as SGHVS and CDR2 as FNYEAQ. For the CDR3, the DNA is TGTGCCAGCAGCACGACCGGGACTAGTGGCGAGCAGTACTTC. This translates into CASSTTGTSGEQYF. Combining the CDR3 with reference TRBV7-6 and TRBJ2-7 gives the whole variable domain GAGVSQSPRYKVTKRGQDVALRCDPISGHVSLYWYRQALGQGPEFLTYFNYEAQQDKSGLPNDRFSAERPEGSISTLTIQRTEQRDSAMYRCASSTTGTSGEQYFGPGTRLTVT.

The chain links TRBV20-1 to TRBJ2-7, with 10 bases matching TRBD2. The germline V gene has CDR1 DFQATT and CDR2 SNEGSKA (reference sequence). The CDR3 spans 18 residues. After removal of 3 bases from V and 3 bases from J, the junction contained 17 bases not matched to a gene. CDR3 DNA sequence: TGCAGTGCTAGTGGCCTACCCGGGACTAGCGTCGAATACTACGAGCAGTACTTC. It specifies CSASGLPGTSVEYYEQYF.

The rearrangement uses TRBV5-1 and TRBJ1-2; TRBD1 might be the D (6 bases). Germline V gene sequence: CDR1 SGHRS, CDR2 YFSETQ. V lost 0 bases to trimming and J lost 4 bases, with 7 bases between them. The CDR3 runs to 13 residues. CDR3 in DNA: TGCGCCAGCAGCTTGGGGGACACCTATGGCTACACCTTC. Its protein product is CASSLGDTYGYTF.

The chain carries TRBV20-1 and TRBJ2-1; 9 bases agree with TRBD2. V trimming: 3 bases; J trimming: 4 bases; junction bases outside the gene matches: 7. The germline CDR1 and CDR2 sequences are DFQATT and SNEGSKA (reference sequence). The CDR3 length is 15 residues. The CDR3 loop is CSASRASGTYNEQFF. The CDR3 nucleotides read TGCAGTGCTAGTCGGGCTAGCGGGACGTACAATGAGCAGTTCTTC.

This clone was picked up one time. This chain uses TRBV24-1 with TRBJ1-1; 9 nucleotides align to TRBD1. From germline, CDR1 is KGHDR and CDR2 SFDVKD. The ends lost 3 bases at V and 5 bases at J; junction bases unmatched: 6. The CDR3 runs to 15 residues. In nucleotides, the CDR3 is TGTGCCACCAGTGATAACAGGGGGCTGGAAACTGAAGCTTTCTTT. It encodes CATSDNRGLETEAFF.

The CDR3 loop reads CAWSTEQGFGYGYTF. The CDR3 DNA is TGTGCCTGGAGTACCGAACAGGGTTTTGGCTATGGCTACACCTTC. The J gene is TRBJ1-2, the V gene TRBV30, with D possibly being TRBD1 (6 bases). The ends were cut back, 2 bases at V and 4 bases at J, with 17 bases in the middle. The CDR3 is made up of 15 amino acids. CDR1 and CDR2 from the germline V gene are GTSNPN and SVGIG (reference sequence).

This rearrangement joins TRBV6-2 or TRBV6-3 to TRBJ2-5; D might be TRBD2 (6 bases). The CDR3 covers 16 residues. Trimming shortened V by 6 bases and J by 5 bases, and 22 bases separated the two germline ends. Germline assignment: CDR1 MNHEY and CDR2 SVGEGT. CDR3: CASSPTRGYRAETQYF. The CDR3 region has the DNA TGTGCCAGCAGCCCGACACGGGGGTATCGGGCGGAGACCCAGTACTTC.

The chain is built from TRBV7-6 and TRBJ2-1; 7 bases fit TRBD1. V was pared by 4 bases and J by 9 bases, with 12 bases of the junction left unmatched. The length of the CDR3 is 15 residues. The germline CDR1 and CDR2 sequences are SGHVS and FNYEAQ. The CDR3 is CASSSGTVLAIEQFF. CDR3 nucleotides: TGTGCCAGCAGCTCAGGGACAGTCCTCGCAATTGAGCAGTTCTTC.

This chain connects TRBV11-3 to TRBJ1-1, with unresolved D. CDR3 length: 15 residues. The V gene's germline CDR1 is SGHNT and CDR2 YENEEA. Trimming left V 2 bases short and J 1 base short, with 11 bases between. The CDR3 DNA is TGTGCCAGCAGCTTACGTTCCGGAGAGAACACTGAAGCTTTCTTT. It codes for CASSLRSGENTEAFF.

This chain links TRBV10-3 with TRBJ2-5; 8 bases agree with TRBD2. Trimming at V came to 4 bases and at J to 2 bases, leaving 12 bases not matched to a gene. There are 17 residues in the CDR3. CDR1 and CDR2 (germline): ENHRY, SYGVKD. The CDR3 coding sequence is TGTGCCATCAGTGGCCCCGAAACGGGAGGGTTGCAAGAGACCCAGTACTTC. Translated, it gives CAISGPETGGLQETQYF.